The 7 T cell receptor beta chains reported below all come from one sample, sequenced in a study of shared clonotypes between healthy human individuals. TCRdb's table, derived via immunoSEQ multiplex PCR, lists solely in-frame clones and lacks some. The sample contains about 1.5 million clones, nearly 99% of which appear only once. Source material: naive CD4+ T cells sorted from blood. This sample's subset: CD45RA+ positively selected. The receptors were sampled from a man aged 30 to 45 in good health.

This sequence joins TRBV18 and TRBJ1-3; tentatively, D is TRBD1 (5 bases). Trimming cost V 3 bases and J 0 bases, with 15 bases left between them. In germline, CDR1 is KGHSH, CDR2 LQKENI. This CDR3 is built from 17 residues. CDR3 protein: CASSPALGGSSGNTIYF. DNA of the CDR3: TGTGCCAGCTCACCGGCATTGGGGGGGAGCTCTGGAAACACCATATATTTT.

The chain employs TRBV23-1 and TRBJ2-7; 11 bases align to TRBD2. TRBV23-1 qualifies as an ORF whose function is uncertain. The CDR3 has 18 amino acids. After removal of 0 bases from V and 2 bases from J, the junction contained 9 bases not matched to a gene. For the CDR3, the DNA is TGCGCCAGCAGTCAATCGGTGGTAGCGGGAGGGCCAACCTACGAGCAGTACTTC. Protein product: CASSQSVVAGGPTYEQYF.

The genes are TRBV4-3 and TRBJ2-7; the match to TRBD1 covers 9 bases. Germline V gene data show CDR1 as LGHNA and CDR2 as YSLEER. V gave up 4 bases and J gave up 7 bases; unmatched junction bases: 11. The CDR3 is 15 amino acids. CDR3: CASSLGIGTGREQYF. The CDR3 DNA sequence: TGCGCCAGCAGCCTAGGGATTGGGACAGGGAGGGAGCAGTACTTC.

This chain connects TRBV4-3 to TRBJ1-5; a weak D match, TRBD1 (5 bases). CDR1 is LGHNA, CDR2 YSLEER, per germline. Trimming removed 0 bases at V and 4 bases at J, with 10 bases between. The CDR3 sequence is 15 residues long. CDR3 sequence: CASSQDRTPNQPQHF. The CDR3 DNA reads TGCGCCAGCAGCCAAGACCGGACACCGAATCAGCCCCAGCATTTT.

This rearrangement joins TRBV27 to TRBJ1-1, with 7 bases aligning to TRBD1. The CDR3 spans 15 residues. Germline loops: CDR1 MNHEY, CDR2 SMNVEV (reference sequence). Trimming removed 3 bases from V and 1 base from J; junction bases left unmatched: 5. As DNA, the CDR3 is TGTGCCAGCAGTTTTCTTGGACAGGAGAACACTGAAGCTTTCTTT. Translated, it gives CASSFLGQENTEAFF.

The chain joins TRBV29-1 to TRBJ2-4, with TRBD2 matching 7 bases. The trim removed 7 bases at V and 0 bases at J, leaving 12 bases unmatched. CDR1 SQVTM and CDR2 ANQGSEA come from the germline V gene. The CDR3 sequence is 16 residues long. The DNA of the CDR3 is TGCAGCGCATACACAGTGGGGGGGATAGCCAAAAACATTCAGTACTTC. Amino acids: CSAYTVGGIAKNIQYF. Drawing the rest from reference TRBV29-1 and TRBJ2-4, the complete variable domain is SAVISQKPSRDICQRGTSLTIQCQVDSQVTMMFWYRQQPGQSLTLIATANQGSEATYESGFVIDKFPISRPNLTFSTLTVSNMSPEDSSIYLCSAYTVGGIAKNIQYFGAGTRLSVL.

The CDR3 coding sequence is TGTGCCAGCAGTTACGGGACCGAAATTAATGAAAAACTGTTTTTT. This codes for CASSYGTEINEKLFF. The chain links TRBV6-5 to TRBJ1-4, with D possibly TRBD1 on 5 matching bases. The germline gives CDR1 MNHEY, CDR2 SVGAGI. This CDR3 contains 15 residues. V dropped 2 bases and J dropped 4 bases, with 11 bases sitting between them.